The 8 T cell receptor beta chains below come from one sample, sequenced in a study of blood T cell repertoires in COVID-19. Produced via immunoSEQ multiplex PCR; TCRdb's table is partial and in-frame only. The table has 180,000 or so clones, 80% to 90% seen once. Sequenced sample: peripheral blood. These receptors were collected from a man in his 60s with acute or convalescent COVID-19.

This clone was counted a single time. A read error is possible here, since a much larger clone lies one base away. This same CDR3 is encoded by further DNA sequences in the sample. V usage is TRBV28 and J usage is TRBJ1-2, with 8 bases that match TRBD1. V dropped 6 bases and J dropped 3; count of bases not matched to a gene: 3. The CDR3 sequence is 13 residues long. Germline V gene lookup returns CDR1 MDHEN and CDR2 SYDVKM. The CDR3 region has the DNA TGTGCCAGCAGCCTGGACAGGGACTATGGCTACACCTTC. Amino acids: CASSLDRDYGYTF.

The rearrangement uses TRBV2 and TRBJ2-7; D possibly corresponds to TRBD1 (6 bases). CDR1 and CDR2 (germline): SNHLY, FYNNEI. Trimming cost V 6 bases and J 2 bases, with 17 bases left between them. This CDR3 contains 15 residues. The CDR3 coding sequence is TGTGCCAGCAGGGCCGGGACAACAAACACCTACGAGCAGTACTTC. Translation: CASRAGTTNTYEQYF.

As regards this clone: Mismatch with germline at one junction end may stem from a read error. The CDR3 nucleotides are TGTGCTAGCAGCTTAACGGGGTGGGACACAGATACGCAGTATTTT. Translating gives CASSLTGWDTDTQYF. The chain combines TRBV7-7 with TRBJ2-3, with a weak D call TRBD2 (5 bases). Germline CDR1 and CDR2: SSHAT and FNYEAQ (reference sequence). The CDR3 totals 15 residues.

Notes on this clone: The sample holds other DNA sequences that translate to the same CDR3. The chain joins TRBV19 to TRBJ2-1; 12 positions match TRBD2. V lost 3 bases, J lost 0 bases, and 6 bases stayed unmatched. The CDR3 runs to 18 residues. Germline V gene sequence: CDR1 LNHDA, CDR2 SQIVND (reference sequence). The CDR3 nucleotides are TGTGCCAGTAGTATCAGGCTAGCGGGAGGGTCCTCCTACAATGAGCAGTTCTTC. It codes for CASSIRLAGGSSYNEQFF. The full variable domain, rest sourced from reference TRBV19 and TRBJ2-1, is DGGITQSPKYLFRKEGQNVTLSCEQNLNHDAMYWYRQDPGQGLRLIYYSQIVNDFQKGDIAEGYSVSREKKESFPLTVTSAQKNPTAFYLCASSIRLAGGSSYNEQFFGPGTRLTVL.

The genes are TRBV4-2 and TRBJ2-2; 8 bases align to TRBD2. The CDR3 covers 19 residues. Germline loops: CDR1 LGHNA, CDR2 YNFKEQ. V lost 4 bases to trimming and J lost 2 bases; unmatched junction nucleotides: 15. The CDR3 sequence is CASSRTGGSGSLNTGELFF. The CDR3 region has the DNA TGTGCCAGCAGCCGAACTGGGGGCAGCGGGAGCCTTAACACCGGGGAGCTGTTTTTT.

The chain has TRBV7-2 and TRBJ2-1, with TRBD2 matching 12 bases. Germline V gene data show CDR1 as SGHTA and CDR2 as FQGNSA. J gave up 8 bases and V 5 bases, and 7 bases lay outside the gene matches. This CDR3 comprises 15 residues. CDR3: CASSIGTSGRDEQFF. Written as DNA, the CDR3 is TGTGCCAGCAGCATAGGGACTAGCGGGCGCGATGAGCAGTTCTTC.

The chain links TRBV27 to TRBJ2-7; the match to TRBD1 covers 8 bases. Germline V gives CDR1 MNHEY, CDR2 SMNVEV (reference sequence). The junction had 6 bases not matched to a gene; V was cut back by 5 bases and J by 0 bases. The CDR3 contains 15 residues. The CDR3 nucleotides read TGTGCCAGCAGTCCTCAGACAGGGGCCTCCTACGAGCAGTACTTC. Protein product: CASSPQTGASYEQYF.

The V gene is TRBV28, the J gene TRBJ1-5; unclear D gene. V lost 8 bases, J lost 1 base, and 9 bases lay in between. Germline CDR1 and CDR2: MDHEN and SYDVKM. The CDR3 totals 13 residues. The CDR3 DNA is TGTGCCAGCGCCGGGTCCAGCAATCAGCCCCAGCATTTT. Protein sequence: CASAGSSNQPQHF.